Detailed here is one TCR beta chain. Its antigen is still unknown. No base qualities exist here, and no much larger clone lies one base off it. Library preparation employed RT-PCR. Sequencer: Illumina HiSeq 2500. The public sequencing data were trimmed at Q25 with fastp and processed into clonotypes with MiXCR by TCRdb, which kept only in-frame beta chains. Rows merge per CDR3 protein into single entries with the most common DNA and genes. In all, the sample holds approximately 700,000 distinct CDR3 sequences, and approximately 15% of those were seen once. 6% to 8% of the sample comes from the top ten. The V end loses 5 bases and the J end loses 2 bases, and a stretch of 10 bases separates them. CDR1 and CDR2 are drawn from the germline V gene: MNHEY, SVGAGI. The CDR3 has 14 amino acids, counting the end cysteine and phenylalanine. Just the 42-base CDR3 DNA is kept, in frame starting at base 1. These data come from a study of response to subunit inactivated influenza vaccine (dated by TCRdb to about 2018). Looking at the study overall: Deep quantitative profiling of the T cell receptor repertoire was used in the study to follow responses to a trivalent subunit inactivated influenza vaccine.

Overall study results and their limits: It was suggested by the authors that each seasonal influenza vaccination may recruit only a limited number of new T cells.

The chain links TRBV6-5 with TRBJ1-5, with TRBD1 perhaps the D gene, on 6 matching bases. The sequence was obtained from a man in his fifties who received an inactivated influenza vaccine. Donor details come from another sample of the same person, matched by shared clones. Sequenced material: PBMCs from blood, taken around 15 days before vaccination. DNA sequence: TGTGCCAGCAGTCACGGGGGCGGCAATCAGCCCCAGCATTTT. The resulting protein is CASSHGGGNQPQHF.